This passage covers 8 T cell receptor beta chains from one sample sequenced in a study of cytomegalovirus exposure and HLA in healthy donors (dated by TCRdb to about 2017). Library method: the immunoSEQ multiplex PCR assay. A mixture of 60 forward primers for TCR Vbeta segments and 13 reverse primers for TCR Jbeta segments was used in the multiplex PCR. TCRdb re-hosts the immuneACCESS table, in-frame sequences only. Its copies lack some clones; in the studies checked, an unresolved V gene accounts for under half of them, and the cause for the rest is not known. The sample records approximately 100,000 clones, 60% to 85% of which are singletons. The ten biggest clones cover over 5% of the sample. Sequencing was carried out using PBMCs. All receptors come from a female donor in good health and CMV-seropositive.

This clone was counted between two and nine times. The junction and the germline gene differ at one end; a read error may be behind it. Written as DNA, the CDR3 is TGTGCCAGCAGTTGCTCGGACAGGGTAAAGTGCGTAGGTCTCTTT. It codes for CASSCSDRVKCVGLF. The chain employs TRBV6-5 and TRBJ1-1; TRBD1 agrees at 8 bases. Per the germline V gene, CDR1 is MNHEY and CDR2 is SVGAGI. The CDR3 covers 15 residues.

V and J are TRBV7-2 and TRBJ2-7; perhaps TRBD2 as D (6 bases). V was cut by 3 bases and J by 6 bases, with 21 bases left in between. The germline V gene encodes CDR1 SGHTA and CDR2 FQGNSA. The CDR3 extends over 16 amino acids. The chain's CDR3 is CASSFAQAGISGEQYF. DNA of the CDR3: TGTGCCAGCAGCTTCGCCCAGGCGGGGATCTCGGGCGAGCAGTACTTC.

The chain recombines TRBV28 with TRBJ1-2; D not resolved. Trimming pared 5 bases from V and 4 bases from J, leaving 14 bases between. The CDR3 totals 14 residues. CDR1 MDHEN and CDR2 SYDVKM come from the germline V gene. The CDR3 protein is CASSLAGSFYGYTF. The CDR3, as DNA: TGTGCCAGCAGTCTTGCAGGTTCCTTCTATGGCTACACCTTC.

This sequence joins TRBV27 and TRBJ1-4; D is undetermined. V lost 5 bases to trimming and J lost 5 bases, with 9 bases between them. Germline V gene lookup returns CDR1 MNHEY and CDR2 SMNVEV (reference sequence). The CDR3 loop spans 13 amino acids. The CDR3 bases are TGTGCCAGCAGTCCCCGAGGGAATGAAAAACTGTTTTTT. It encodes CASSPRGNEKLFF.

This clone showed up just once. The chain joins TRBV7-2 to TRBJ2-5; 7 positions agree with TRBD1. Germline CDR1 reads SGHTA; CDR2 reads FQGNSA. V lost 6 bases, J lost 6 bases, and 7 bases stayed unmatched. This CDR3 is built from 13 residues. CDR3 sequence: CASRQTGIQTQYF. The CDR3 bases are TGTGCCAGCAGGCAGACAGGGATTCAGACCCAGTACTTC. Full variable domain (rest looked up from reference TRBV7-2 and TRBJ2-5): GAGVSQSPSNKVTEKGKDVELRCDPISGHTALYWYRQSLGQGLEFLIYFQGNSAPDKSGLPSDRFSAERTGGSVSTLTIQRTQQEDSAVYLCASRQTGIQTQYFGPGTRLLVL.

V usage is TRBV29-1 and J usage is TRBJ1-2, with D uncertain. Between the trimmed V and J ends, which lost 3 bases and 6 bases, there was a span of 5 bases. Looked up from germline, CDR1 is SQVTM and CDR2 is ANQGSEA. The CDR3 sequence is 10 residues long. Here the CDR3 DNA reads TGCAGCGTTGATGGGCATGGCTACACCTTC. This encodes CSVDGHGYTF. The whole variable domain, filled in from reference TRBV29-1 and TRBJ1-2, reads SAVISQKPSRDICQRGTSLTIQCQVDSQVTMMFWYRQQPGQSLTLIATANQGSEATYESGFVIDKFPISRPNLTFSTLTVSNMSPEDSSIYLCSVDGHGYTFGSGTRLTVV.

The sample holds a few counts of this clone. This rearrangement joins TRBV10-3 to TRBJ2-5, with D maybe TRBD2 (5 bases). The germline V gene has CDR1 ENHRY and CDR2 SYGVKD. The CDR3 loop spans 15 amino acids. V was cut by 10 bases and J by 5 bases, with 23 bases left in between. This chain's CDR3 is CATGISGGVSETQYF. Here the CDR3 DNA reads TGTGCCACCGGGATTAGTGGCGGAGTTAGTGAGACCCAGTACTTC.

CDR3 sequence reads: CAITERGAFNEQFF. As DNA, the CDR3 is TGTGCCATAACAGAGCGGGGGGCCTTCAATGAGCAGTTCTTC. The rearrangement links TRBV10-3 to TRBJ2-1; 9 bases match TRBD2. CDR1 ENHRY and CDR2 SYGVKD come from the germline V gene. V shed 9 bases, J shed 6 bases, and the junction held 9 bases outside the gene matches. This CDR3 is 14 amino acids long.